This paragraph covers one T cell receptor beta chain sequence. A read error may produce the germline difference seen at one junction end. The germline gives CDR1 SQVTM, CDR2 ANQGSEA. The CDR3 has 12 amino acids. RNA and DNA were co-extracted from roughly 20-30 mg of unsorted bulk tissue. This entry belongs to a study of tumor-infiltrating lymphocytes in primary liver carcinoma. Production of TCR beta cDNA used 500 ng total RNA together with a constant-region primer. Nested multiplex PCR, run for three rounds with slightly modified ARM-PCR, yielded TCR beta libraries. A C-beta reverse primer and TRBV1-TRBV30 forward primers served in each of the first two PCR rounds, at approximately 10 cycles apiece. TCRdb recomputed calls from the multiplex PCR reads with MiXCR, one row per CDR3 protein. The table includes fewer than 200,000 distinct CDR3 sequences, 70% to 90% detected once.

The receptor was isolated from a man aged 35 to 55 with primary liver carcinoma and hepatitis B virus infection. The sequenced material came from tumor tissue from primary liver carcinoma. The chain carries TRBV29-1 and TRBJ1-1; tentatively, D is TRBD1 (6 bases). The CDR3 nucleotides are TGCAGCGTGAAGGGGGTTAGAGCTGAAACTCTCTTT. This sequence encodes CSVKGVRAETLF.